This T cell receptor beta chain was sequenced during a study of identical twins (dated by TCRdb to between 2015 and 2016). Regarding the complete study: To test whether fetal clonotypes persist, the study used deep sequencing on TCR alpha and beta repertoires from monozygotic twins, unrelated adults of various ages, and cord blood. Replicate twin experiments were performed at different times using different library preparation protocols to rule out contamination. Broad study findings and their caveats: Out-of-frame TCR alpha sharing in monozygotic twins was systematically underestimated by recombination models, whereas sharing between unrelated individuals was in agreement with the recombination models. Out-of-frame TCR alpha sequences shared between twins showed an excess of low generation-probability sequences compared with coincidental sharing between unrelated individuals. Because the same donors could not be followed over many years, conclusions were based on cross-sectional statistical analysis. Excess twin sharing in beta out-of-frame sequences was weaker because fewer shared sequences lowered the signal-to-noise ratio. Zero-insertion analyses could be partly confounded by invariant T cells such as MAIT and iNKT, although diverse VJ usage argued against such confounding for most clonotypes. Fewer insertions were carried by abundant cord blood beta clonotypes; a weaker similar trend was observed in young adult naive repertoires, while no such trend was observed in memory repertoires.

Every donor in the study was a healthy Caucasian. Miltenyi CD45RO+ enrichment and human naive T-cell isolation kits were used to isolate memory (CD45RO+) and naive T cells from PBMC. Receptor amplification or capture employed 5' RACE. The run used an Illumina HiSeq 2000. A universal primer binding site was introduced by template switching, and a unique molecular identifier was present in the final cDNA, enabling accurate counting of TCR cDNA molecules. Specific primers in the conserved constant-segment region were used to synthesize first-strand cDNA for the TCR alpha and beta chains. To control for contamination, every cDNA library carried two barcodes: a SMART-Mk sample barcode plus Illumina barcodes. Two successive PCR steps introduced TruSeq adapter sequences along with Illumina sample barcodes. The TCR alpha and beta cDNA libraries were sequenced on the Illumina HiSeq platform using custom primers. Per the authors' processing: MiGEC processed the raw reads to extract unique molecular identifiers, while MiXCR was used to determine the CDR3 positions. Recombination models were inferred per individual with the repgenHMM and IGoR tools using an EM algorithm. Shared clonotypes were analyzed with the tcR package in R, and sharing was normalized by the product of cloneset sizes. To study raw recombination without the effects of thymic and clonal selection, out-of-frame nonproductive sequences were analyzed. TCRdb took the public reads, trimmed them with fastp at Q25, ran MiXCR for clone calling and kept in-frame beta chains. CDR3 protein sequences are deduplicated, and each keeps its most common genes and DNA. None of the V and J calls come from the authors' own analysis; TCRdb made them. Recorded for this sample are 100,000 or so distinct CDR3 sequences; under 6.5% of them occurred a single time. Of the sample, around 12% is held by the ten largest clones.

This clonotype was found many times. Its antigen remains unidentified. The input lacks base qualities; no much larger clone sits a single base away. The germline V gene yields SGHTA for CDR1 and FQGTGA for CDR2. Trimming accounts for 1 base at V and 5 bases at J, while the number of junction bases matched to no gene is 12. Inclusive of the bounding cysteine and phenylalanine, the CDR3 is 18 residues long. CDR3 DNA is the only sequence kept; it has 54 bases, read in frame from the first base. The rearrangement combines TRBV7-3 with TRBJ2-1, and TRBD2 matches 9 of the central bases. This sequence originates from a woman between 50 and 59 years old in good health. Sample: memory T cells sorted from blood. This sample's cell subset or site label indicates: CD45RO+ enriched T cells. The CDR3 region reads CASSLKGRGLALNNEQFF. The nucleotide sequence reads TGTGCCAGCAGCTTAAAAGGGAGGGGACTAGCCCTAAACAATGAGCAGTTCTTC.